This TCR beta chain was identified during a study of beta chain features in type 1 diabetes. Whole-study findings and limits: Cells that show high TCR expression could be over-represented by cDNA sequencing. Patients with Type 1 diabetes showed moderately but significantly shorter TCRB CDR3s in all four CD4+ subsets. Individuals with type 1 diabetes displayed fewer insertions and more deletions at VDJ junctions.

For this clone: The antigen remains undetermined.

Every isolated RNA sample was fully reverse transcribed, so sequencing captured expressed TCRB transcripts. Using immunoSEQ multiplex PCR, the repertoire was profiled, and TCRdb retains in-frame clones only, with some absent. The sample includes around 500,000 clones, about 10% seen only once; the top ten take about 0.042%. The V segment lost 6 bases and the J segment 1 base; nucleotides outside the gene matches: 6. This CDR3 spans 15 amino acids. Germline loops: CDR1 MNHEY, CDR2 SVGAGI. The receptor's source is a woman aged 18-30 years in good health. The chain combines TRBV6-5 with TRBJ1-1, with TRBD1 matching over 9 bases. Material: naive CD4+ T cells from blood. CDR3 in amino acids: CASRTQGARNTEAFF. The CDR3 region has the DNA TGTGCCAGCAGGACACAGGGGGCGAGGAACACTGAAGCTTTCTTT.